This T cell receptor (beta chain) stems from a study of blood T cell repertoires in COVID-19. Looking at the study overall: There were acute and convalescent COVID-19 samples, and they came from the United States, Italy and Spain. T cells, B-cell-depleted T cells, or PBMCs supplied cDNA or gDNA.

Repertoires were generated with immunoSEQ multiplex PCR, while TCRdb's copy carries only in-frame clones and drops some. The profile shows fewer than 300,000 clones, almost 85% of them singletons. The CDR3 is 13 residues long. The V end lost 7 bases, the J end lost 1 base, and 10 bases lay between the germline ends. Input material: peripheral blood. This sequence joins TRBV12-3 or TRBV12-4 and TRBJ1-1; tentative D call: TRBD1 (5 bases). This TCR was recovered from a man aged 45-60 years with active or convalescent COVID-19. Here the CDR3 reads CASKGRANTEAFF. The CDR3 bases are TGTGCCAGCAAGGGGCGCGCGAACACTGAAGCTTTCTTT.